This is a list of T cell receptor beta chains from one sample in a study of blood T cell repertoires in COVID-19. Sequenced by immunoSEQ multiplex PCR; TCRdb stores in-frame clones only, minus some. The table lists about 250,000 clones, around four fifths of them singletons. The sample taken for sequencing was peripheral blood. The receptors originated from a woman aged 55-69 years with active or convalescent COVID-19. Both conserved end residues are trimmed from each CDR3. Each record gives: V gene, CDR3 length, J gene, CDR3 protein.

V gene: TRBV9; CDR3 length: 14; J gene: TRBJ2-6; CDR3 protein: ASSSRQGAGANVLT
V gene: TRBV11-3; CDR3 length: 11; J gene: TRBJ2-3; CDR3 protein: ASSLSVRDTQY
V gene: TRBV6-2/TRBV6-3; CDR3 length: 14; J gene: TRBJ2-3; CDR3 protein: ASSSPTGRRTDTQY
V gene: TRBV28; CDR3 length: 14; J gene: TRBJ1-6; CDR3 protein: ASSPVQGVQDSPLH
V gene: TRBV19; CDR3 length: 12; J gene: TRBJ1-4; CDR3 protein: ASSIRWTNEKLF
V gene: TRBV29-1; CDR3 length: 13; J gene: TRBJ2-3; CDR3 protein: SVGEGGAPTDTQY
V gene: TRBV7-9; CDR3 length: 11; J gene: TRBJ2-4; CDR3 protein: ASSLGGENIQY
V gene: TRBV18; CDR3 length: 14; J gene: TRBJ2-1; CDR3 protein: ASSSRADSSYNEQF
V gene: TRBV7-8; CDR3 length: 15; J gene: TRBJ1-5; CDR3 protein: ASSLARAGYSNQPQH
V gene: TRBV30; CDR3 length: 15; J gene: TRBJ2-7; CDR3 protein: AWSAPLEWREIYEQY
V gene: TRBV4-1; CDR3 length: 13; J gene: TRBJ2-3; CDR3 protein: ASSPSGGGVDTQY
V gene: TRBV19; CDR3 length: 13; J gene: TRBJ2-3; CDR3 protein: ASSPYAGRTDTQY
V gene: TRBV6-1; CDR3 length: 14; J gene: TRBJ2-5; CDR3 protein: ASSGTSGPRGETQY
V gene: TRBV14; CDR3 length: 13; J gene: TRBJ2-5; CDR3 protein: ASSQVNYRGETQY
V gene: TRBV21-1; CDR3 length: 13; J gene: TRBJ1-1; CDR3 protein: ASSKEEQVSTEAF
V gene: TRBV10-2; CDR3 length: 12; J gene: TRBJ2-2; CDR3 protein: ASSDGSQTGELF
V gene: TRBV9; CDR3 length: 14; J gene: TRBJ1-2; CDR3 protein: ASSSGTGGASYGYT
V gene: TRBV14; CDR3 length: 16; J gene: TRBJ2-3; CDR3 protein: ASSQGVVLAGHTDTQY
V gene: TRBV12-3/TRBV12-4; CDR3 length: 11; J gene: TRBJ1-2; CDR3 protein: ASSFGHRAGYT
V gene: TRBV28; CDR3 length: 12; J gene: TRBJ1-5; CDR3 protein: ASRATLSNQPQH
V gene: TRBV7-9; CDR3 length: 13; J gene: TRBJ2-5; CDR3 protein: ASSRTRLAQETQY
V gene: TRBV7-9; CDR3 length: 13; J gene: TRBJ2-7; CDR3 protein: ASSAAGTEDYEQY
V gene: TRBV29-1; CDR3 length: 11; J gene: TRBJ1-1; CDR3 protein: SARTGGNTEAF
V gene: TRBV28; CDR3 length: 15; J gene: TRBJ1-5; CDR3 protein: ASMFWGQGVERETQH